The clone carrying this T cell receptor (beta chain) was seen a few times. CDR1 and CDR2 (germline): SNHLY, FYNNEI. This CDR3 region has 13 residues. The germline V and J ends were trimmed by 8 bases and 4 bases, with 14 bases remaining between them. Across about 22 US areas, participants ranged in age from 18 to 89 years. TCRdb keeps only in-frame clones here, not all; method: immunoSEQ multiplex PCR. The sample includes 280,000 or so clones, nearly 90% of them seen just once. The sample belongs to a study of blood T cell repertoires in COVID-19. About the research overall: Sites across the United States, Italy and Spain contributed samples from acute and convalescent COVID-19. PBMCs, B-cell-depleted T cells, or T cells were the source of the cDNA or gDNA that made up the material.

This TCR came from a woman between 45 and 60 years old who had been exposed to COVID-19. The sequenced sample consisted of PBMCs or T cells enriched from blood (not recorded which). The gene calls are TRBV2 and TRBJ1-2, with D maybe TRBD1 (6 bases). The CDR3 region is CASARGASYGYTF. In nucleotides, the CDR3 is TGTGCCAGCGCCAGGGGCGCCTCCTATGGCTACACCTTC. Variable domain in full (rest from reference TRBV2 and TRBJ1-2): EPEVTQTPSHQVTQMGQEVILRCVPISNHLYFYWYRQILGQKVEFLVSFYNNEISEKSEIFDDQFSVERPDGSNFTLKIRSTKLEDSAMYFCASARGASYGYTFGSGTRLTVV.